This is a list of T cell receptor beta chains from one sample in a study of blood T cell repertoires in COVID-19. The protocol was immunoSEQ multiplex PCR, while the TCRdb copy is restricted to in-frame clones and leaves out a portion. The sample shows around 95,000 clones, 81% of them seen only once. The sequenced material came from peripheral blood. These receptors were collected from a woman at least 80 years old with acute or convalescent COVID-19. CDR3s include the opening cysteine and the closing phenylalanine or tryptophan. Each record gives: clone size, V gene, J gene, D gene, CDR3 DNA, CDR3 protein. A D gene is named only where the DNA matches it firmly. Clone size is shown for a subset of rows, as once, few, many or a class of expanded clone.

abundance: -
v_gene: TRBV3-1/TRBV3-2
j_gene: TRBJ2-1
d_gene: TRBD2
CDR3nt: TGTGCCAGCAGCCGCAGCGGGGGAAGTTACAATGAGCAGTTCTTC
CDR3aa: CASSRSGGSYNEQFF

abundance: -
v_gene: TRBV6-5
j_gene: TRBJ1-5
d_gene: -
CDR3nt: TGTGCCAGCAGGGACAGCGGACAGCCCCAGCATTTT
CDR3aa: CASRDSGQPQHF

abundance: -
v_gene: TRBV28
j_gene: TRBJ1-5
d_gene: TRBD1
CDR3nt: TGTGCCAGCAGCGACGGACAGGGGAGTCAGCCCCAGCATTTT
CDR3aa: CASSDGQGSQPQHF

abundance: -
v_gene: TRBV19
j_gene: TRBJ1-6
d_gene: -
CDR3nt: TGTGCCAGTAGTAAGATAACGGAGAGTGAGACCCTCCACTTT
CDR3aa: CASSKITESETLHF

abundance: -
v_gene: TRBV6-2/TRBV6-3
j_gene: TRBJ1-6
d_gene: -
CDR3nt: TGTGCCAGCAGCCGGGGGGAGTATAATTCACCCCTCCACTTT
CDR3aa: CASSRGEYNSPLHF

abundance: -
v_gene: TRBV28
j_gene: TRBJ1-5
d_gene: -
CDR3nt: TGTGCCAGCAGTTGGGGGGTTCAGCCCCAGCATTTT
CDR3aa: CASSWGVQPQHF

abundance: -
v_gene: TRBV4-2
j_gene: TRBJ2-1
d_gene: -
CDR3nt: TGTGCCAGCAGCCAAGAGGGCGGGACCAGCCTCCATGAGCAGTTCTTC
CDR3aa: CASSQEGGTSLHEQFF

abundance: -
v_gene: TRBV6-5
j_gene: TRBJ2-5
d_gene: -
CDR3nt: TGTGCCAGCAGTCGCGAGCGGAAAGAGACCCAGTACTTC
CDR3aa: CASSRERKETQYF

abundance: -
v_gene: TRBV9
j_gene: TRBJ1-6
d_gene: -
CDR3nt: TGTGCCAGCAGCGATGGGAAGGTGGGGGGGGCATGGAATTCACCCCTCCACTTT
CDR3aa: CASSDGKVGGAWNSPLHF

abundance: -
v_gene: TRBV27
j_gene: TRBJ2-3
d_gene: -
CDR3nt: TGTGCCAGCAGTTCTCGACTTTCTAGCACAGATACGCAGTATTTT
CDR3aa: CASSSRLSSTDTQYF

abundance: once
v_gene: TRBV19
j_gene: TRBJ2-1
d_gene: TRBD1
CDR3nt: TGTGCCAGTAGTATCCGCCCAGGGGGCAATGAGCAGTTCTTC
CDR3aa: CASSIRPGGNEQFF